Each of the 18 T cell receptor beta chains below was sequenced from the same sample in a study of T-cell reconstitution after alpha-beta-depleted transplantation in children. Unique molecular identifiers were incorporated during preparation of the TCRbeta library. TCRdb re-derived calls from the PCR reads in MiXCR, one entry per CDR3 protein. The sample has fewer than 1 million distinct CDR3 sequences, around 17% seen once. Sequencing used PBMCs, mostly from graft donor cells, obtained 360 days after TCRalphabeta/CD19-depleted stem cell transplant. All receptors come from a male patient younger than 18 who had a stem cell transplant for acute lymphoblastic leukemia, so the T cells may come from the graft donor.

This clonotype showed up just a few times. CDR3 bases: TGTGCCAGCAGCCACCGGATCGGCCTCGGGGCCAACGTCCTGACTTTC. It is translated as CASSHRIGLGANVLTF. The chain recombines TRBV7-2 with TRBJ2-6; D is ambiguous. V was clipped by 5 bases and J by 4 bases, with 15 bases between them. CDR1 and CDR2 (germline): SGHTA, FQGNSA. The CDR3 consists of 16 residues.

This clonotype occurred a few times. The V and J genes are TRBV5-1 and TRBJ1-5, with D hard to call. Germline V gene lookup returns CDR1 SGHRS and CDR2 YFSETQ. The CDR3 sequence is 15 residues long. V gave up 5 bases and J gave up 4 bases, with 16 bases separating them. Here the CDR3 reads CASSPGSSSNQPQHF. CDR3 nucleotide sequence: TGCGCCAGCAGTCCCGGGAGCTCTTCTAATCAGCCCCAGCATTTT.

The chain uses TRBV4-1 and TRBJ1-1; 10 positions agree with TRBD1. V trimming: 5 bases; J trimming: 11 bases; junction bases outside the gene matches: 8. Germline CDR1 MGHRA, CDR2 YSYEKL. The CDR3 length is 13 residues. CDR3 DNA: TGCGCCAGCAGCTTAGACAGGGGGCCAGACGCTTTCTTT. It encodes CASSLDRGPDAFF.

The CDR3 spells CASSPTGSRWGYTF. The CDR3 nucleotides are TGTGCCAGCAGTCCGACAGGGTCAAGGTGGGGCTACACCTTC. The chain joins TRBV25-1 to TRBJ1-2, with 7 bases that match TRBD1. The V and J ends lost 5 bases and 8 bases, in that order; junction bases with no gene match: 11. The CDR3 runs to 14 residues. Per germline, CDR1 MGHDK and CDR2 SYGVNS.

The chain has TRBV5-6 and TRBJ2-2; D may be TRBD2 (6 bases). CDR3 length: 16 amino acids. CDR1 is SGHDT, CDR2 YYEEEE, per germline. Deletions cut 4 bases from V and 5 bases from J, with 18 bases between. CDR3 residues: CASSPPRRAGTGELFF. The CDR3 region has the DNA TGTGCCAGCAGCCCTCCCAGGAGGGCCGGGACCGGGGAGCTGTTTTTT.

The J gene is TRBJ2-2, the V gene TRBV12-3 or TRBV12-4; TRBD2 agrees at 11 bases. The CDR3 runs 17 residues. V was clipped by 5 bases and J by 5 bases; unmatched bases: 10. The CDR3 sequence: CASSHPPGTSGTGELFF. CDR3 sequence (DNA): TGTGCCAGCAGTCACCCGCCCGGGACTAGCGGTACCGGGGAGCTGTTTTTT.

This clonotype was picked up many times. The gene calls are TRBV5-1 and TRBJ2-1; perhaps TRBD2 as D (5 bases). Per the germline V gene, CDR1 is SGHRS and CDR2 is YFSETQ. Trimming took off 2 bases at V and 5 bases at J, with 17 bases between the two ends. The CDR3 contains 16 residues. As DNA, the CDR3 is TGCGCCAGCAGCTTAGGACCGGGAAGGGCCCACAATGAGCAGTTCTTC. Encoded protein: CASSLGPGRAHNEQFF.

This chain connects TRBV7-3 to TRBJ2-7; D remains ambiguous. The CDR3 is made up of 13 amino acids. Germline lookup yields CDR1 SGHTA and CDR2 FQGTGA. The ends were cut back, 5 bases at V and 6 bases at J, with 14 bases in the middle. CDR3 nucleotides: TGTGCCAGCAGCATGGACCACGTGAGCGAGCAGTACTTC. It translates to CASSMDHVSEQYF. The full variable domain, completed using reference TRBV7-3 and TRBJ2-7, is GAGVSQTPSNKVTEKGKYVELRCDPISGHTALYWYRQSLGQGPEFLIYFQGTGAADDSGLPNDRFFAVRPEGSVSTLKIQRTERGDSAVYLCASSMDHVSEQYFGPGTRLTVT.

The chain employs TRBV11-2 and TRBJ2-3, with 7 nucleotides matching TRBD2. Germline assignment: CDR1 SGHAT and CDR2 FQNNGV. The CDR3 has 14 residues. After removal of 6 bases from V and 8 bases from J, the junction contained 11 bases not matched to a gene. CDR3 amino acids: CASRDSGRQLTQYF. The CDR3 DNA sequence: TGTGCCAGCAGGGATAGCGGGCGCCAGCTTACGCAGTATTTT.

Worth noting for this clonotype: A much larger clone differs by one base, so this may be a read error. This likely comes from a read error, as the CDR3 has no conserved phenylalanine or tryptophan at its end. In DNA form, the CDR3 reads TGTGCCAGCAGTGTCCTAGGGACTTACGAGCAGTACCTC. This gives the protein CASSVLGTYEQYL. The chain employs TRBV27 and TRBJ2-7; a possible D gene is TRBD2 (6 bases). The V end was cut by 5 bases, the J end by 4 bases, with 12 bases between. Germline lookup yields CDR1 MNHEY and CDR2 SMNVEV (reference sequence). CDR3 length: 13 amino acids.

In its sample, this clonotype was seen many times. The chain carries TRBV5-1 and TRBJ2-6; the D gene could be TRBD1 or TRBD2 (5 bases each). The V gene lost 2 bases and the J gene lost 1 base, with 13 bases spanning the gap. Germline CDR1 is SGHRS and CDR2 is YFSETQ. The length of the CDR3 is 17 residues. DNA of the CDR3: TGCGCCAGCAGCTTTGGCCCGGGACGATCTGGGGCCAACGTCCTGACTTTC. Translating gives CASSFGPGRSGANVLTF. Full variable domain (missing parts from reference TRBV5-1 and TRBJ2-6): KAGVTQTPRYLIKTRGQQVTLSCSPISGHRSVSWYQQTPGQGLQFLFEYFSETQRNKGNFPGRFSGRQFSNSRSEMNVSTLELGDSALYLCASSFGPGRSGANVLTFGAGSRLTVL.

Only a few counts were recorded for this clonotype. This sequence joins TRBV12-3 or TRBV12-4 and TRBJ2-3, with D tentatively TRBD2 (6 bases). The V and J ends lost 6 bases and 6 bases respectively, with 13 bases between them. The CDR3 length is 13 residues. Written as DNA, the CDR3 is TGTGCCAGCAGGTCGGTGCTAGCGGATACGCAGTATTTT. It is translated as CASRSVLADTQYF.

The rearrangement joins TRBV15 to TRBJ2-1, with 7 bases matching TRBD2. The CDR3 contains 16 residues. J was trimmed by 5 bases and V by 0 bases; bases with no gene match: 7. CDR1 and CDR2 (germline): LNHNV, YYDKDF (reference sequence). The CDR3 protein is CATSREPGLPNNEQFF. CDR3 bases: TGTGCCACCAGCAGAGAGCCGGGACTACCTAACAATGAGCAGTTCTTC.

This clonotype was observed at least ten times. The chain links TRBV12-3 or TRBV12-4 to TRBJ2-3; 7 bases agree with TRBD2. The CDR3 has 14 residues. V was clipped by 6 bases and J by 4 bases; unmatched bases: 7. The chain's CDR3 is CASSGLADADTQYF. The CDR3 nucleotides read TGTGCCAGCAGCGGGCTAGCGGACGCAGATACGCAGTATTTT.

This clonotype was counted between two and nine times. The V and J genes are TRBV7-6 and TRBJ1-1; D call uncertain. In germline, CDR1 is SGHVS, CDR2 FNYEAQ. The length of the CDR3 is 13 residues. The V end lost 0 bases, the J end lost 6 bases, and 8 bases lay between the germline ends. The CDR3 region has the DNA TGTGCCAGCAGCTTAGCAGGGCAGGCTGAAGCTTTCTTT. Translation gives CASSLAGQAEAFF.

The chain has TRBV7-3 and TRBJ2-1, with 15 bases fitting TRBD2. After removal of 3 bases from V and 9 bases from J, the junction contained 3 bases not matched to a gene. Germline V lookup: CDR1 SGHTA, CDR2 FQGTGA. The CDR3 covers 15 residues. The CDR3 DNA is TGTGCCAGCAGCTTGGGACTAGCGGGAGGCAGTGAGCAGTTCTTC. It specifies CASSLGLAGGSEQFF.

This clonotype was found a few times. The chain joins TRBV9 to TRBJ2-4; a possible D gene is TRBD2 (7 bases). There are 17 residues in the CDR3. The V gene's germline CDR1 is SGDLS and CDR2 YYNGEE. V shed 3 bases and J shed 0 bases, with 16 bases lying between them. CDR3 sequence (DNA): TGTGCCAGCAGCGGGGGGGGGCGAGCATTAGCCAAAAACATTCAGTACTTC. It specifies CASSGGGRALAKNIQYF.

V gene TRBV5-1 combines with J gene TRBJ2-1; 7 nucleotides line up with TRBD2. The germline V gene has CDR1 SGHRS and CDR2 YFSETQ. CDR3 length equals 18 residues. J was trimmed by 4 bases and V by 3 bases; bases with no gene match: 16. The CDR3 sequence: CASSSSPHRGRIYNEQFF. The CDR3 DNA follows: TGCGCCAGCAGCTCCTCCCCCCATCGCGGGAGAATATACAATGAGCAGTTCTTC.